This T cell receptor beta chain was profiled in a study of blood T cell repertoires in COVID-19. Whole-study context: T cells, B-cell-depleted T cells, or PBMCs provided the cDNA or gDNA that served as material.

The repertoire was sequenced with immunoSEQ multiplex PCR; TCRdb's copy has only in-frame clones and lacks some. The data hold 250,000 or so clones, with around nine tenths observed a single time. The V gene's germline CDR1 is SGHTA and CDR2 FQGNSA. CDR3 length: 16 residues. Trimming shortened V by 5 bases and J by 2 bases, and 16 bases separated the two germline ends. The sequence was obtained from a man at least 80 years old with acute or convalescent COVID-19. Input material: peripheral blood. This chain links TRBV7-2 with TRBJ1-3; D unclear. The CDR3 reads CASSPQVEETGNTIYF. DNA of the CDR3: TGTGCCAGCAGCCCTCAAGTGGAGGAAACTGGAAACACCATATATTTT. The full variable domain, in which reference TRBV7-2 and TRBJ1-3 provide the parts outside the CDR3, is GAGVSQSPSNKVTEKGKDVELRCDPISGHTALYWYRQSLGQGLEFLIYFQGNSAPDKSGLPSDRFSAERTGGSVSTLTIQRTQQEDSAVYLCASSPQVEETGNTIYFGEGSWLTVV.